This is a list of T cell receptor beta chains from one sample in a study of blood T cell repertoires in COVID-19. Profiling relied on immunoSEQ multiplex PCR, and the TCRdb table lists in-frame clones only, not all of them. The data show around 61,000 clones, roughly 81% seen once. The sample comprised peripheral blood. These TCRs come from an elderly man with acute or convalescent COVID-19. Each CDR3 is given with its conserved first and last residue. The D gene is left open where the match is weak. Rows may omit the clone size; those that give it use once, few, many or a size class.

clone size: .; D gene: .; J gene: TRBJ2-7; V gene: TRBV21-1; CDR3 protein: CASSNRTSGIYEQYF; CDR3 DNA: TGTGCCAGCAGCAACCGGACTAGCGGGATCTACGAGCAGTACTTC
clone size: .; D gene: TRBD2; J gene: TRBJ2-5; V gene: TRBV7-9; CDR3 protein: CASSQGLAGIKTQYF; CDR3 DNA: TGTGCCAGCAGCCAAGGACTAGCGGGGATAAAGACCCAGTACTTC
clone size: .; D gene: TRBD2; J gene: TRBJ2-1; V gene: TRBV7-2; CDR3 protein: CASSFNSGSKNEQFF; CDR3 DNA: TGTGCCAGCAGCTTCAATAGCGGGAGTAAGAATGAGCAGTTCTTC
clone size: once; D gene: .; J gene: TRBJ2-2; V gene: TRBV19; CDR3 protein: CASSPQVNTGELFF; CDR3 DNA: TGTGCCAGTAGTCCGCAGGTGAACACCGGGGAGCTGTTTTTT
clone size: .; D gene: TRBD2; J gene: TRBJ2-3; V gene: TRBV24-1; CDR3 protein: CATSDTPWGLAGADTQYF; CDR3 DNA: TGTGCCACCAGTGACACCCCTTGGGGACTAGCGGGAGCAGATACGCAGTATTTT
clone size: .; D gene: .; J gene: TRBJ2-1; V gene: TRBV19; CDR3 protein: CASSGLYNEQFF; CDR3 DNA: TGTGCCAGTAGTGGCCTCTACAATGAGCAGTTCTTC
clone size: .; D gene: .; J gene: TRBJ1-5; V gene: TRBV3-1/TRBV3-2; CDR3 protein: CASSPDSYQPQHF; CDR3 DNA: TGTGCCAGCAGCCCGGACAGTTATCAGCCCCAGCATTTT
clone size: .; D gene: .; J gene: TRBJ2-2; V gene: TRBV9; CDR3 protein: CASSVTLTIGELFF; CDR3 DNA: TGTGCCAGCAGCGTTACGTTAACAATCGGGGAGCTGTTTTTT
clone size: .; D gene: .; J gene: TRBJ1-5; V gene: TRBV5-1; CDR3 protein: CASSPGIGGGPQHF; CDR3 DNA: TGCGCCAGCAGCCCCGGTATAGGGGGTGGGCCCCAGCATTTT
clone size: .; D gene: TRBD1; J gene: TRBJ2-7; V gene: TRBV28; CDR3 protein: CASSANRGRRRESYEQYF; CDR3 DNA: TGTGCCAGCAGTGCGAACAGGGGGCGTCGAAGGGAAAGCTACGAGCAGTACTTC
clone size: .; D gene: TRBD1; J gene: TRBJ2-7; V gene: TRBV5-5; CDR3 protein: CASSLVGQGSYEQYF; CDR3 DNA: TGTGCCAGCAGCTTGGTGGGACAGGGTTCCTACGAGCAGTACTTC
clone size: .; D gene: TRBD2; J gene: TRBJ2-7; V gene: TRBV28; CDR3 protein: CASILTSGKDEQYF; CDR3 DNA: TGTGCCAGCATCCTGACTAGCGGGAAGGACGAGCAGTACTTC
clone size: .; D gene: .; J gene: TRBJ2-1; V gene: TRBV7-6; CDR3 protein: CASSSTPPTVYNEQFF; CDR3 DNA: TGTGCCAGCAGCTCAACCCCCCCCACAGTTTACAATGAGCAGTTCTTC
clone size: .; D gene: .; J gene: TRBJ2-7; V gene: TRBV4-1; CDR3 protein: CASSHSSAPSSYEQYF; CDR3 DNA: TGCGCCAGCAGCCACTCTAGCGCCCCGAGCTCCTACGAGCAGTACTTC
clone size: .; D gene: .; J gene: TRBJ2-1; V gene: TRBV7-2; CDR3 protein: CASSSSGSVLYNEQFF; CDR3 DNA: TGTGCCAGCAGCTCCTCGGGGAGCGTCCTCTACAATGAGCAGTTCTTC
clone size: few; D gene: .; J gene: TRBJ2-2; V gene: TRBV21-1; CDR3 protein: CASSKAVRNTGELFF; CDR3 DNA: TGTGCCAGCAGCAAAGCGGTCAGAAACACCGGGGAGCTGTTTTTT
clone size: .; D gene: TRBD1; J gene: TRBJ2-7; V gene: TRBV6-5; CDR3 protein: CASKGQPYEQYF; CDR3 DNA: TGTGCCAGCAAGGGACAGCCCTACGAGCAGTACTTC
clone size: .; D gene: .; J gene: TRBJ1-1; V gene: TRBV7-9; CDR3 protein: CASSLRGREAFF; CDR3 DNA: TGTGCCAGCAGCTTAAGGGGCAGGGAAGCTTTCTTT
clone size: .; D gene: .; J gene: TRBJ2-7; V gene: TRBV6-5; CDR3 protein: CASSSGVPEQYF; CDR3 DNA: TGTGCCAGCAGTAGTGGAGTTCCCGAGCAGTACTTC
clone size: .; D gene: .; J gene: TRBJ1-2; V gene: TRBV19; CDR3 protein: CASSTPGTLYGYTF; CDR3 DNA: TGTGCCAGTAGCACCCCTGGGACACTGTATGGCTACACCTTC
clone size: .; D gene: TRBD2; J gene: TRBJ2-7; V gene: TRBV10-3; CDR3 protein: CATEREDNYEQYF; CDR3 DNA: TGTGCCACCGAGCGGGAGGACAACTACGAGCAGTACTTC
clone size: .; D gene: TRBD2; J gene: TRBJ2-3; V gene: TRBV19; CDR3 protein: CASSYRDTRLAGAGETQYF; CDR3 DNA: TGTGCCAGTAGTTATCGGGACACTCGACTAGCGGGAGCTGGGGAAACGCAGTATTTT
clone size: .; D gene: TRBD2; J gene: TRBJ2-4; V gene: TRBV12-3/TRBV12-4; CDR3 protein: CASRSSGSDIQYF; CDR3 DNA: TGTGCCAGCAGATCCAGCGGGAGTGACATTCAGTACTTC
clone size: .; D gene: TRBD1; J gene: TRBJ1-4; V gene: TRBV5-4; CDR3 protein: CASSLDRGQEKLFF; CDR3 DNA: TGTGCCAGCAGCTTGGATAGGGGGCAGGAAAAACTGTTTTTT
clone size: .; D gene: TRBD1; J gene: TRBJ1-1; V gene: TRBV6-5; CDR3 protein: CASSRTGLNTEAFF; CDR3 DNA: TGTGCCAGCAGTCGGACAGGGCTCAACACTGAAGCTTTCTTT
clone size: .; D gene: .; J gene: TRBJ2-4; V gene: TRBV18; CDR3 protein: CASSPPRIGAQIIQYF; CDR3 DNA: TGTGCCAGCTCACCACCGAGGATTGGGGCACAGATTATTCAGTACTTC
clone size: .; D gene: .; J gene: TRBJ1-2; V gene: TRBV7-2; CDR3 protein: CASSLAGPRLGYTF; CDR3 DNA: TGTGCCAGCAGCTTGGCGGGGCCTCGTCTCGGCTACACCTTC
clone size: .; D gene: .; J gene: TRBJ1-1; V gene: TRBV5-4; CDR3 protein: CASSLQQGTGTEAFF; CDR3 DNA: TGTGCCAGCAGCTTGCAACAGGGTACTGGCACTGAAGCTTTCTTT
clone size: .; D gene: TRBD1; J gene: TRBJ2-7; V gene: TRBV3-1/TRBV3-2; CDR3 protein: CASSQRGQFYEQYF; CDR3 DNA: TGTGCCAGCAGCCAAAGGGGGCAATTCTACGAGCAGTACTTC
clone size: .; D gene: TRBD2; J gene: TRBJ2-3; V gene: TRBV19; CDR3 protein: CASSIALAGVHTQYF; CDR3 DNA: TGTGCCAGTAGTATAGCCCTAGCGGGAGTACATACGCAGTATTTT
clone size: .; D gene: TRBD1; J gene: TRBJ2-5; V gene: TRBV4-1; CDR3 protein: CASSQDFGQGAQETQYF; CDR3 DNA: TGCGCCAGCAGCCAAGATTTCGGACAGGGAGCCCAAGAGACCCAGTACTTC
clone size: .; D gene: TRBD2; J gene: TRBJ2-1; V gene: TRBV3-1/TRBV3-2; CDR3 protein: CASSQVFELADFYNEQFF; CDR3 DNA: TGTGCCAGCAGCCAAGTGTTTGAACTAGCGGACTTCTACAATGAGCAGTTCTTC
clone size: .; D gene: TRBD1; J gene: TRBJ1-4; V gene: TRBV11-2; CDR3 protein: CASSLWDRPNEKLFF; CDR3 DNA: TGTGCCAGCAGCTTATGGGACAGACCTAATGAAAAACTGTTTTTT
clone size: .; D gene: .; J gene: TRBJ2-7; V gene: TRBV28; CDR3 protein: CASSLGGQVGTTYEQYF; CDR3 DNA: TGTGCCAGCAGTTTAGGGGGCCAGGTTGGGACTACCTACGAGCAGTACTTC
clone size: few; D gene: .; J gene: TRBJ1-1; V gene: TRBV6-5; CDR3 protein: CASSRTAPNTEAFF; CDR3 DNA: TGTGCCAGCTCAAGGACAGCCCCCAACACTGAAGCTTTCTTT
clone size: .; D gene: .; J gene: TRBJ2-3; V gene: TRBV4-2; CDR3 protein: CASKGATGLSTDTQYF; CDR3 DNA: TGTGCCAGTAAAGGGGCAACAGGATTAAGCACAGATACGCAGTATTTT
clone size: .; D gene: .; J gene: TRBJ1-4; V gene: TRBV5-1; CDR3 protein: CASSLNGVTNEKLFF; CDR3 DNA: TGCGCCAGCAGCTTGAACGGGGTAACTAATGAAAAACTGTTTTTT
clone size: .; D gene: .; J gene: TRBJ2-7; V gene: TRBV27; CDR3 protein: CASSSNSGEQYF; CDR3 DNA: TGTGCCAGCAGTTCAAACAGTGGCGAGCAGTACTTC
clone size: .; D gene: .; J gene: TRBJ1-2; V gene: TRBV5-4; CDR3 protein: CASSYWTGSYGYTF; CDR3 DNA: TGTGCCAGCAGCTATTGGACGGGAAGCTATGGCTACACCTTC
clone size: .; D gene: TRBD1; J gene: TRBJ1-4; V gene: TRBV18; CDR3 protein: CASAPRQGINEKLFF; CDR3 DNA: TGTGCCAGCGCACCCAGACAGGGAATTAATGAAAAACTGTTTTTT
clone size: .; D gene: TRBD2; J gene: TRBJ2-7; V gene: TRBV27; CDR3 protein: CASGPTSGIYEQYF; CDR3 DNA: TGTGCCAGCGGACCGACTAGCGGGATCTACGAGCAGTACTTC
clone size: once; D gene: .; J gene: TRBJ2-1; V gene: TRBV25-1; CDR3 protein: CASSDQRGFDEQFF; CDR3 DNA: TGTGCCAGCAGTGATCAGAGAGGGTTCGATGAGCAGTTCTTC
clone size: .; D gene: TRBD1; J gene: TRBJ1-4; V gene: TRBV9; CDR3 protein: CASGRDRQATNEKLFF; CDR3 DNA: TGTGCCAGCGGCCGGGACAGACAAGCAACTAATGAAAAACTGTTTTTT
clone size: .; D gene: .; J gene: TRBJ1-1; V gene: TRBV5-5; CDR3 protein: CASSSLAGRGTEAFF; CDR3 DNA: TGTGCCAGCAGCAGCCTCGCCGGGAGGGGGACTGAAGCTTTCTTT
clone size: .; D gene: .; J gene: TRBJ2-7; V gene: TRBV6-5; CDR3 protein: CASSRLASAHEQYF; CDR3 DNA: TGTGCCAGCAGCCGCCTAGCTAGCGCCCACGAGCAGTACTTC
clone size: few; D gene: .; J gene: TRBJ1-1; V gene: TRBV3-1/TRBV3-2; CDR3 protein: CASSQAGGNTEAFF; CDR3 DNA: TGTGCCAGCAGCCAGGCCGGGGGGAACACTGAAGCTTTCTTT
clone size: .; D gene: TRBD1; J gene: TRBJ1-5; V gene: TRBV7-9; CDR3 protein: CASSIGTGVQPQHF; CDR3 DNA: TGTGCCAGCAGCATCGGGACAGGGGTTCAGCCCCAGCATTTT
clone size: .; D gene: .; J gene: TRBJ1-1; V gene: TRBV5-6; CDR3 protein: CASSLGPRANTEAFF; CDR3 DNA: TGTGCCAGCAGCTTGGGGCCCAGGGCAAACACTGAAGCTTTCTTT
clone size: .; D gene: TRBD2; J gene: TRBJ2-5; V gene: TRBV18; CDR3 protein: CASSPPLAGETQYF; CDR3 DNA: TGTGCCAGCTCACCACCCCTAGCGGGAGAGACCCAGTACTTC
clone size: .; D gene: .; J gene: TRBJ2-1; V gene: TRBV28; CDR3 protein: CASRLFREQFF; CDR3 DNA: TGTGCCAGCCGTCTTTTTCGTGAGCAGTTCTTC
clone size: once; D gene: TRBD1; J gene: TRBJ2-7; V gene: TRBV6-5; CDR3 protein: CASKPQGDYEQYF; CDR3 DNA: TGTGCCAGCAAACCACAGGGGGACTACGAGCAGTACTTC
clone size: .; D gene: TRBD2; J gene: TRBJ2-3; V gene: TRBV3-1/TRBV3-2; CDR3 protein: CASSVFSGGFTDTQYF; CDR3 DNA: TGTGCCAGCAGCGTTTTCAGCGGGGGTTTCACAGATACGCAGTATTTT
clone size: few; D gene: .; J gene: TRBJ2-1; V gene: TRBV2; CDR3 protein: CASSDPTEAYNEQFF; CDR3 DNA: TGTGCCAGCAGTGACCCCACTGAGGCCTACAATGAGCAGTTCTTC
clone size: .; D gene: TRBD2; J gene: TRBJ2-1; V gene: TRBV7-2; CDR3 protein: CASSLIAGDEQFF; CDR3 DNA: TGTGCCAGCAGCTTAATAGCGGGAGATGAGCAGTTCTTC
clone size: .; D gene: .; J gene: TRBJ1-6; V gene: TRBV6-1; CDR3 protein: CASSEAAGGDSPLHF; CDR3 DNA: TGTGCCAGCAGTGAAGCGGCAGGAGGAGATTCACCCCTCCACTTT
clone size: .; D gene: TRBD2; J gene: TRBJ2-2; V gene: TRBV4-2; CDR3 protein: CASSQTLAGGPRELFF; CDR3 DNA: TGTGCCAGCAGCCAGACCCTAGCGGGGGGGCCCCGGGAGCTGTTTTTT
clone size: .; D gene: .; J gene: TRBJ2-2; V gene: TRBV7-2; CDR3 protein: CASSFRTGLFVGELFF; CDR3 DNA: TGTGCCAGCAGCTTTCGCACAGGGCTATTTGTGGGGGAGCTGTTTTTT
clone size: .; D gene: .; J gene: TRBJ2-2; V gene: TRBV7-6; CDR3 protein: CASSLLRDTGELFF; CDR3 DNA: TGTGCCAGCAGCTTATTACGAGACACCGGGGAGCTGTTTTTT
clone size: few; D gene: TRBD1; J gene: TRBJ2-4; V gene: TRBV19; CDR3 protein: CASRPGQVAKNIQYF; CDR3 DNA: TGTGCCAGTAGGCCCGGACAGGTGGCCAAAAACATTCAGTACTTC